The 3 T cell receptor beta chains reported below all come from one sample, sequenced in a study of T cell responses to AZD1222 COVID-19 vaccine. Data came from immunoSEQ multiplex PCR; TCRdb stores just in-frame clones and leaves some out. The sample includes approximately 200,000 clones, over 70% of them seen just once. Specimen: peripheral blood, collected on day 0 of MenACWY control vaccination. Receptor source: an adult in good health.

Here the CDR3 DNA reads TGCAGCGCCGGGACAGGGTCGGCTGGCGGGGAGCTGTTTTTT. Amino acid sequence: CSAGTGSAGGELFF. The chain couples TRBV29-1 to TRBJ2-2, with 9 positions matching TRBD1. Per germline, CDR1 SQVTM and CDR2 ANQGSEA. V was clipped by 7 bases and J by 7 bases; unmatched bases: 10. The CDR3 has 14 amino acids.

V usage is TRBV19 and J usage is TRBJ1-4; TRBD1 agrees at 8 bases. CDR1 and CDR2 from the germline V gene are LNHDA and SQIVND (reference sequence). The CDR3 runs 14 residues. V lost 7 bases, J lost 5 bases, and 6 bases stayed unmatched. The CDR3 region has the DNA TGTGCCAGTACAGACAGGGGTCGGAATGAAAAACTGTTTTTT. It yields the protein CASTDRGRNEKLFF.

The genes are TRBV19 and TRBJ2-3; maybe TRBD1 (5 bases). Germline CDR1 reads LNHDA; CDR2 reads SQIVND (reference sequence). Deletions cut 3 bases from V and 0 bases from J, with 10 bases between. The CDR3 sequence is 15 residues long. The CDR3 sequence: CASSIRGSSTDTQYF. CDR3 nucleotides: TGTGCCAGTAGTATTAGGGGATCTAGCACAGATACGCAGTATTTT. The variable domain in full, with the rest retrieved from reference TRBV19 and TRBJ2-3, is DGGITQSPKYLFRKEGQNVTLSCEQNLNHDAMYWYRQDPGQGLRLIYYSQIVNDFQKGDIAEGYSVSREKKESFPLTVTSAQKNPTAFYLCASSIRGSSTDTQYFGPGTRLTVL.